This passage covers 26 T cell receptor beta chains from one sample sequenced in a study of blood T cell repertoires in COVID-19. TCRdb's table, derived via immunoSEQ multiplex PCR, lists solely in-frame clones and lacks some. The data contain fewer than 200,000 clones, about 82% of them singletons. The sequencing input was peripheral blood. Receptors were obtained from a woman of 80 years or more with COVID-19, enrolled during active disease.

CDR3 DNA: TGCAGCGTTTTAGGAGGGGATTTCTCCTACAATGAGCAGTTCTTC. This encodes CSVLGGDFSYNEQFF. The chain employs TRBV29-1 and TRBJ2-1; D might be TRBD2 (6 bases). The CDR3 has 15 residues. Germline CDR1 and CDR2: SQVTM and ANQGSEA. V lost 5 bases and J lost 0, with 14 bases in between.

CDR3 sequence: CASSSSGLNIQYF. CDR3 sequence (DNA): TGTGCCAGCAGTTCCTCGGGACTGAACATTCAGTACTTC. The chain couples TRBV27 to TRBJ2-4, with a possible D match to TRBD2 (6 bases). CDR3 size: 13 residues. V gave up 4 bases and J gave up 7 bases, with 11 bases separating them. The germline gives CDR1 MNHEY, CDR2 SMNVEV (reference sequence).

Regarding this clone: Other DNA sequences in this specimen translate into the identical CDR3. The V gene is TRBV9, the J gene TRBJ1-2; 7 bases are a match to TRBD1. In germline, CDR1 is SGDLS, CDR2 YYNGEE. J was trimmed by 3 bases and V by 0 bases; bases with no gene match: 2. This CDR3 is 14 amino acids long. This CDR3 is CASSVGTGDYGYTF. CDR3 in DNA: TGTGCCAGCAGCGTAGGTACAGGGGACTATGGCTACACCTTC.

The chain recombines TRBV3-1 (or the pseudogene TRBV3-2) with TRBJ2-1; 7 positions match TRBD2. The CDR3 spans 15 residues. The germline V gene has CDR1 LGHDT and CDR2 YNNKEL (reference sequence). J was trimmed by 0 bases and V by 7 bases; bases with no gene match: 6. Here the CDR3 DNA reads TGTGCCAGCATGGTCGGGGGGAGCTCCTACAATGAGCAGTTCTTC. Translating it yields CASMVGGSSYNEQFF.

The chain links TRBV18 to TRBJ2-1; 11 bases line up with TRBD2. The germline V gene has CDR1 KGHSH and CDR2 LQKENI. CDR3 length equals 18 residues. V shed 0 bases and J 6 bases; nucleotides not matched to a gene: 10. This CDR3 is CASSPPDYTSGSINEQFF. The CDR3 nucleotides read TGTGCCAGCTCACCACCCGATTATACTAGCGGGAGTATCAATGAGCAGTTCTTC.

V is TRBV7-3 and J is TRBJ1-1; D may be TRBD1 (5 bases). V lost 5 bases, J lost 5 bases, and 15 bases lay in between. Germline V gives CDR1 SGHTA, CDR2 FQGTGA. This CDR3 spans 14 amino acids. CDR3 coding DNA: TGTGCCAGCAGCCCCCATCAGGGTTCTACTGAAGCTTTCTTT. Translation gives CASSPHQGSTEAFF. Supplemented by reference TRBV7-3 and TRBJ1-1, the full variable domain reads GAGVSQTPSNKVTEKGKYVELRCDPISGHTALYWYRQSLGQGPEFLIYFQGTGAADDSGLPNDRFFAVRPEGSVSTLKIQRTERGDSAVYLCASSPHQGSTEAFFGQGTRLTVV.

CDR3 loop: CASSDNPGQGVDTQYF. As DNA, the CDR3 is TGTGCCAGCAGTGATAATCCGGGACAGGGGGTAGATACGCAGTATTTT. The chain employs TRBV6-1 and TRBJ2-3, with 11 bases fitting TRBD1. CDR1 is MNHNS and CDR2 is SASEGT in the germline V gene. Trimming took 3 bases from V and 5 from J; bases not matched to a gene: 7. The CDR3 covers 16 residues.

This clone came up a few times. The chain uses TRBV12-3 or TRBV12-4 and TRBJ1-1, with TRBD1 matching over 7 bases. Trimming at V came to 3 bases and at J to 11 bases, leaving 9 bases not matched to a gene. The CDR3 totals 13 residues. The CDR3 region is CASSFWAGGEAFF. The CDR3 coding sequence is TGTGCCAGCAGTTTTTGGGCAGGGGGAGAGGCTTTCTTT.

This clone has only a few counts. The chain joins TRBV6-6 to TRBJ1-1, with D possibly TRBD1 on 5 matching bases. Germline CDR1 is MNHNY and CDR2 is SVGAGI (reference sequence). This CDR3 has 14 amino acids. V lost 0 bases, J lost 10 bases, and 15 bases lay in between. This chain's CDR3 is CASSYSGAQQVAFF. The CDR3 region has the DNA TGTGCCAGCAGTTACTCAGGGGCCCAACAGGTAGCTTTCTTT.

About this clone: This sample also contains other DNA sequences that code for the same CDR3. This chain connects TRBV7-3 to TRBJ1-3; possible D gene TRBD1, 6 bases. In germline, CDR1 is SGHTA, CDR2 FQGTGA. The CDR3 loop spans 14 amino acids. V was cut by 2 bases and J by 2 bases, with 7 bases left in between. CDR3 region: CASSLGGPGNTIYF. The CDR3 coding sequence is TGTGCCAGCAGCTTAGGGGGCCCTGGAAACACCATATATTTT.

The DNA of the CDR3 is TGTGCCATCAGTGGGAGCCCCGACAGGGACCAAGAGACCCAGTACTTC. Amino acids: CAISGSPDRDQETQYF. This chain links TRBV10-3 with TRBJ2-5, with 7 bases that match TRBD1. Trimming at V came to 4 bases and at J to 0 bases, leaving 8 bases not matched to a gene. This CDR3 is built from 16 residues. Germline V CDR1 and CDR2: ENHRY, SYGVKD.

This clone was recorded a few times. The gene calls are TRBV7-9 and TRBJ2-7; 8 nucleotides line up with TRBD2. The germline CDR1 and CDR2 sequences are SEHNR and FQNEAQ (reference sequence). The CDR3 extends over 14 amino acids. V shed 6 bases, J shed 1 base, and the junction held 5 bases outside the gene matches. CDR3 in amino acids: CASSSSGSSYEQYF. As DNA, the CDR3 is TGTGCCAGCAGTTCTAGCGGGTCATCCTACGAGCAGTACTTC.

V gene TRBV4-2 combines with J gene TRBJ2-7, with 10 bases that match TRBD2. The CDR3 contains 16 residues. Per the germline V gene, CDR1 is LGHNA and CDR2 is YNFKEQ. The V segment lost 0 bases and the J segment 3 bases; nucleotides outside the gene matches: 5. The CDR3 DNA sequence: TGTGCCAGCAGCCAAGATCGGGGACTAGCGCTCTACGAGCAGTACTTC. Protein sequence: CASSQDRGLALYEQYF.

V is TRBV28 and J is TRBJ2-7; a weak D match, TRBD1 (6 bases). Per germline, CDR1 MDHEN and CDR2 SYDVKM. The CDR3 totals 14 residues. Between the trimmed V and J ends, which lost 6 bases and 1 base, there was a span of 13 bases. DNA for the CDR3: TGTGCCAGCAGGGGGGCTAGCCTTTCCTACGAGCAGTACTTC. It yields the protein CASRGASLSYEQYF.

The genes are TRBV11-2 and TRBJ2-1, with D perhaps matching TRBD1 (5 bases). The germline CDR1 and CDR2 sequences are SGHAT and FQNNGV. This CDR3 comprises 13 residues. Trimming took off 1 base at V and 12 bases at J, with 13 bases between the two ends. In DNA, the CDR3 is TGTGCCAGCAGCTTAGGCGAAGGGGCACGGCAGTTCTTC. Protein: CASSLGEGARQFF.

The chain links TRBV29-1 to TRBJ2-2, with 8 bases identical to TRBD2. The germline V gene has CDR1 SQVTM and CDR2 ANQGSEA. The CDR3 has 14 residues. Germline trimming cut 7 bases from V and 7 bases from J; bases unmatched to any gene: 11. CDR3 protein: CSGDSGMGGGELFF. Here the CDR3 DNA reads TGCAGCGGAGATAGCGGGATGGGGGGCGGGGAGCTGTTTTTT.

The chain carries TRBV2 and TRBJ2-7; TRBD1 matches at 9 bases. The length of the CDR3 is 14 residues. Germline values: CDR1 SNHLY, CDR2 FYNNEI. J gave up 3 bases and V 6 bases, and 6 bases lay outside the gene matches. CDR3 loop: CASRATGGFYEQYF. CDR3 sequence (DNA): TGTGCCAGCAGGGCGACAGGGGGGTTCTACGAGCAGTACTTC.

This chain uses TRBV6-5 with TRBJ2-2; D perhaps matches TRBD1 (6 bases). CDR3 size: 16 residues. The V end was cut by 0 bases, the J end by 1 base, with 9 bases between. Germline lookup yields CDR1 MNHEY and CDR2 SVGAGI. The CDR3 here is CASSYSDSLNTGELFF. The CDR3 nucleotides are TGTGCCAGCAGTTACTCGGACAGCTTGAACACCGGGGAGCTGTTTTTT.

The V gene is TRBV19, the J gene TRBJ1-1; weak D call: TRBD1 (6 bases). The V gene lost 8 bases and the J gene lost 0 bases, with 13 bases spanning the gap. Germline assignment: CDR1 LNHDA and CDR2 SQIVND (reference sequence). The CDR3 runs 14 residues. CDR3 sequence (DNA): TGTGCCAGTGCCAACGGACAGTTGAACACTGAAGCTTTCTTT. Translating gives CASANGQLNTEAFF.

This clone has a single count. The CDR3 nucleotides read TGCGCCAGCAGCGGAATTACAGGGGGCGTCTTCGGAACCGGGGAGCTGTTTTTT. Translation: CASSGITGGVFGTGELFF. The gene calls are TRBV5-1 and TRBJ2-2; 9 bases line up with TRBD1. The junction had 15 bases not matched to a gene; V was cut back by 4 bases and J by 5 bases. The CDR3 length is 18 residues. Germline V gene lookup returns CDR1 SGHRS and CDR2 YFSETQ.

The V and J genes are TRBV7-2 and TRBJ2-2; no firm D call. Germline lookup yields CDR1 SGHTA and CDR2 FQGNSA. This CDR3 has 12 amino acids. Between the trimmed V and J ends, which lost 2 bases and 6 bases, there was a span of 4 bases. The CDR3 is CASSLSPGELFF. For the CDR3, the DNA is TGTGCCAGCAGCTTAAGCCCCGGGGAGCTGTTTTTT.

This chain joins TRBV29-1 and TRBJ2-7; TRBD1 matches 10 bases. The CDR3 is 15 amino acids. With 4 bases clipped from V and 5 bases from J, the junction kept 11 bases outside the gene matches. Germline values: CDR1 SQVTM, CDR2 ANQGSEA. CDR3 DNA: TGCAGCGTTGGACCGTCGGGGACAGGGGTCAACGAGCAGTACTTC. Translation gives CSVGPSGTGVNEQYF.

This sequence joins TRBV3-1 (or the pseudogene TRBV3-2) and TRBJ2-5, with TRBD1 matching over 7 bases. Germline V CDR1 and CDR2: LGHDT, YNNKEL (reference sequence). This CDR3 spans 15 amino acids. Losses at the gene ends were 1 base for V and 2 bases for J; bases not matched to a gene: 4. CDR3 sequence: CASSQAPGQQETQYF. CDR3 nucleotide sequence: TGTGCCAGCAGCCAAGCCCCGGGACAGCAAGAGACCCAGTACTTC.

This clone was counted between two and nine times. V gene TRBV6-1 combines with J gene TRBJ1-2; no clear D. Deletions cut 1 base from V and 4 bases from J, with 13 bases between. CDR1 is MNHNS, CDR2 SASEGT, per germline. This CDR3 is built from 15 residues. Here the CDR3 DNA reads TGTGCCAGCAGTGAAGGACCGGCAGCGGGCTATGGCTACACCTTC. The encoded protein is CASSEGPAAGYGYTF.

V usage is TRBV19 and J usage is TRBJ2-2; 16 bases fit TRBD2. Trimming at V came to 5 bases and at J to 0 bases, leaving 15 bases not matched to a gene. There are 22 residues in the CDR3. Germline V CDR1 and CDR2: LNHDA, SQIVND (reference sequence). Here the CDR3 reads CASSPLPGLAGGRDSNTGELFF. CDR3 DNA sequence: TGTGCCAGTAGTCCTCTCCCGGGACTAGCGGGGGGGCGGGATTCGAACACCGGGGAGCTGTTTTTT.

The chain employs TRBV19 and TRBJ1-4; the D gene is possibly TRBD1 (5 bases). CDR1 is LNHDA and CDR2 is SQIVND in the germline V gene (reference sequence). CDR3 size: 14 residues. Trimming took off 6 bases at V and 8 bases at J, with 16 bases between the two ends. CDR3 residues: CASSGPFDSEKLFF. The CDR3 nucleotides read TGTGCCAGTAGCGGCCCCTTTGACAGCGAAAAACTGTTTTTT.